A selection of T cell receptor beta chains follows, all from one sample in a study of blood T cell repertoires in COVID-19. The data were produced by immunoSEQ multiplex PCR, yet TCRdb's version contains in-frame clones alone and is incomplete. The top ten clones hold roughly two fifths of a sample with 30,000 to 35,000 clones, more than 70% of them seen once. Sequenced sample: peripheral blood. The receptor source for this set is a human donor in a cohort sampled during active COVID-19. CDR3s include the opening cysteine and the closing phenylalanine or tryptophan. D genes are given only for firm matches. Expanded clones get a size class; other rows say once, few or many, or leave the size out.

abundance | j_gene | d_gene | v_gene | CDR3nt | CDR3aa
. | TRBJ1-5 | . | TRBV7-2 | TGTGCCAGCAGCCCACCCGGGAGTCAAGGTCAGCCCCAGCATTTT | CASSPPGSQGQPQHF
. | TRBJ2-5 | TRBD2 | TRBV20-1 | TGCAGTGCCAGTACTCGGACTAGACAAGAGACCCAGTACTTC | CSASTRTRQETQYF
. | TRBJ2-6 | . | TRBV6-5 | TGTGCCAGCAGGACGCTAGACTCTGGGGCCAACGTCCTGACTTTC | CASRTLDSGANVLTF
. | TRBJ2-5 | TRBD2 | TRBV7-2 | TGTGCCAGCATGAGGCGGGGGTTAGAGACCCAGTACTTC | CASMRRGLETQYF
. | TRBJ2-1 | TRBD1 | TRBV24-1 | TGTGCCACCAGTGATCCCGGGACAGGGGGCAATGAGCAGTTCTTC | CATSDPGTGGNEQFF
. | TRBJ2-7 | TRBD1 | TRBV7-9 | TGTGCCAGCAGCTGGACAGGGGTTGGACGCGAGCAGTACTTC | CASSWTGVGREQYF
. | TRBJ1-4 | . | TRBV25-1 | TGTGCCAGCAGTGAACCAGGGAGGGGGGAAAAACTGTTTTTT | CASSEPGRGEKLFF
. | TRBJ1-2 | TRBD1 | TRBV5-6 | TGTGCCAGCAGCTACCGACAGGGTTATGGCTACACCTTC | CASSYRQGYGYTF
. | TRBJ1-1 | TRBD1 | TRBV28 | TGTGCCAGCACCAAAACAGGGGGTTCGAATTTGGCTTTCTTT | CASTKTGGSNLAFF
once | TRBJ2-2 | . | TRBV7-8 | TGTGCCAGCAGCTTAGCTTACTCCGGGGAGCTGTTTTTT | CASSLAYSGELFF
few | TRBJ2-2 | . | TRBV5-1 | TGCGCCAGCAGGAGGGAAAGAAACACCGGGGAGCTGTTTTTT | CASRRERNTGELFF
. | TRBJ1-5 | . | TRBV11-2 | TGTGCCAGCAGCTTACAGGGATTAAATCAGCCCCAGCATTTT | CASSLQGLNQPQHF
. | TRBJ1-2 | . | TRBV18 | TGTGCCAGCTCACCACCCGAACGGGATGGCTACACCTTC | CASSPPERDGYTF
. | TRBJ1-3 | . | TRBV4-3 | TGCGCCAGCAGCCAAGATGGACAGAGAAACACCATATATTTT | CASSQDGQRNTIYF
. | TRBJ2-7 | . | TRBV14 | TGTGCCAGCAGCCGATCCCAGAGTAGGAGGTCCCTTTGGGACTACGAGCAGTACTTC | CASSRSQSRRSLWDYEQYF
once | TRBJ2-1 | TRBD2 | TRBV7-9 | TGTGCCAGCAGCTTAGTTTCGGCTAGCGGGGGAACCTACAATGAGCAGTTCTTC | CASSLVSASGGTYNEQFF
. | TRBJ2-2 | TRBD1 | TRBV5-1 | TGCGCCAGCGGACAGGGGGCTACAACCGGGGAGCTGTTTTTT | CASGQGATTGELFF
. | TRBJ2-7 | . | TRBV6-5 | TGTGCCAGCAGTTACTCCTACAGGGGGGGCTACGAGCAGTACTTC | CASSYSYRGGYEQYF
. | TRBJ2-6 | TRBD1 | TRBV12-5 | TGTGCTAGTGCGGGACAGTACGAAGTCCTGACTTTC | CASAGQYEVLTF
. | TRBJ2-1 | TRBD2 | TRBV19 | TGTGCCAGTAGACGCGGGGGGGAATGGAATGAGCAGTTCTTC | CASRRGGEWNEQFF
. | TRBJ1-5 | TRBD1 | TRBV28 | TGTGCCAGCAGTTTTGACAGGGGGTCCCCTCGGCCCCAGCATTTT | CASSFDRGSPRPQHF
. | TRBJ2-1 | . | TRBV3-1/TRBV3-2 | TGTGCCAGCAGTCAATATGACAGTTGGAGAGACAATGAGCAGTTCTTC | CASSQYDSWRDNEQFF
. | TRBJ1-1 | . | TRBV28 | TGTGCCAGCAGTTTTAACCGGGGGACCCTTTCTTCGAATACTGAAGCTTTCTTT | CASSFNRGTLSSNTEAFF
. | TRBJ2-3 | TRBD2 | TRBV13 | TGTGCCAGCAGCCGTTATAGCGGGGGAGAGGCAGATACGCAGTATTTT | CASSRYSGGEADTQYF